This T cell receptor beta chain was recovered during a study of blood T cell repertoires in COVID-19. Looking at the study overall: Spain, Italy and the United States supplied samples that represented acute and convalescent COVID-19.

The germline V and J ends were trimmed by 8 bases and 7 bases, with 15 bases remaining between them. This CDR3 is 12 amino acids long. Source study methods: Researchers report that nucleated cell counts were estimated from reference gene primer amplification. The data were produced by immunoSEQ multiplex PCR, yet TCRdb's version contains in-frame clones alone and is incomplete. V, J and clone size are those of that table, while D and trimming were read from the DNA. The table includes fewer than 200,000 clones, more than 70% detected once. V and J are TRBV12-3 or TRBV12-4 and TRBJ2-7, with D perhaps matching TRBD2 (5 bases). Sequenced: PBMCs or T cells enriched from blood (not recorded which). The clonotype was recovered from a man in his 60s who had recovered from COVID-19. The CDR3 DNA sequence: TGTGCCAGCTCGGTAAGGAGGCAAGAGCAGTACTTC. It translates to CASSVRRQEQYF.